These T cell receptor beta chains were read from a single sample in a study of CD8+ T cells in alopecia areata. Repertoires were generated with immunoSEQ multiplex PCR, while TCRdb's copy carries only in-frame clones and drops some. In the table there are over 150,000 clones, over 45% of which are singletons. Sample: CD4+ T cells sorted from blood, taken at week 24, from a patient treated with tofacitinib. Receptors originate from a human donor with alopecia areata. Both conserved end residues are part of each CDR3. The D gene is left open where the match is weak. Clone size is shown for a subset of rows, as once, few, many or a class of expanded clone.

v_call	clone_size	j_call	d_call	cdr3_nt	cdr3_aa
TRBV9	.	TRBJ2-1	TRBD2	TGTGCCAGCAGCGTAGGATCAGGGAGGGGTTACAATGAGCAGTTCTTC	CASSVGSGRGYNEQFF
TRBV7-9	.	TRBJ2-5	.	TGTGCCAGCAGCTCCACATCAGAGACCCAGTACTTC	CASSSTSETQYF
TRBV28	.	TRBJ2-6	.	TGTGCCAGCAGTTCCGGAGGGGCTGGGGCCAACGTCCTGACTTTC	CASSSGGAGANVLTF
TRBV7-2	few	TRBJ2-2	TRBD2	TGTGCCAGCAGCCCCTTCCGGGAGGGGGGCACCGGGGAGCTGTTTTTT	CASSPFREGGTGELFF
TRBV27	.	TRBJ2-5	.	TGTGCCAGCAGTTGGACCAGACAAGAGACCCAGTACTTC	CASSWTRQETQYF
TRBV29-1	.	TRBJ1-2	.	TGCAGCGTCGTGACAGCCAACTATGGCTACACCTTC	CSVVTANYGYTF
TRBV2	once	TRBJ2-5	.	TGTGCCAGCAGTGAAGTGGATGGGTCTCTCGGCCAGTACTTC	CASSEVDGSLGQYF
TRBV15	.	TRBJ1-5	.	TGTGCCACCAAGGGGAATCGCAATCAGCCCCAGCATTTT	CATKGNRNQPQHF
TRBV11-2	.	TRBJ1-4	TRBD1	TGTGCCAGCAGCTGGACAGGGAGAAATGAAAAACTGTTTTTT	CASSWTGRNEKLFF
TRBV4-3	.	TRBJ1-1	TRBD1	TGCGCCAGCAGCCAAGCCCCACAGGGGGCGGGTGAAGCTTTCTTT	CASSQAPQGAGEAFF
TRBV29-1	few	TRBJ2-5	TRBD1	TGCAGCGTGGGACAGGGGACCCAGTACTTC	CSVGQGTQYF
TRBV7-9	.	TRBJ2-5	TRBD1	TGTGCCAGCAGCTCCGGACAGGGGGCTGCAGTGAAGACCCAGTACTTC	CASSSGQGAAVKTQYF
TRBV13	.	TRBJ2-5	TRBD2	TGTGCCAGCAGCTCATCACAACTAGCGCCCGGGGAGACCCAGTACTTC	CASSSSQLAPGETQYF
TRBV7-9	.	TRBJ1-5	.	TGTGCCAGCAGTCAAGAGGCGGGGAGTCAGCCCCAGCATTTT	CASSQEAGSQPQHF
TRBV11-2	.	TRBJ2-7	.	TGTGCCAGCAGCTTGATACTAAACGGGGGAGGAGAGCAGTACTTC	CASSLILNGGGEQYF
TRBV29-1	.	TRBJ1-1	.	TGCAGCGTTCGTAGAGGGAGCACCACTGAAGCTTTCTTT	CSVRRGSTTEAFF